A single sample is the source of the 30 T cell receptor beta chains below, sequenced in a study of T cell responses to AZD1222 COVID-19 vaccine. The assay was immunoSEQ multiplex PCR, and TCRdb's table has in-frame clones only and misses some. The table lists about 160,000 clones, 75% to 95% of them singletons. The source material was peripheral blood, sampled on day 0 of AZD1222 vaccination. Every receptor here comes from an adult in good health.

The CDR3 loop is CASSERLLAGVYEQYF. Written as DNA, the CDR3 is TGTGCCAGCAGTGAACGATTGCTAGCGGGAGTCTACGAGCAGTACTTC. V is TRBV6-1 and J is TRBJ2-7; 10 positions match TRBD2. Trimming at V came to 2 bases and at J to 3 bases, leaving 7 bases not matched to a gene. The CDR3 extends over 16 amino acids. CDR1 MNHNS and CDR2 SASEGT come from the germline V gene.

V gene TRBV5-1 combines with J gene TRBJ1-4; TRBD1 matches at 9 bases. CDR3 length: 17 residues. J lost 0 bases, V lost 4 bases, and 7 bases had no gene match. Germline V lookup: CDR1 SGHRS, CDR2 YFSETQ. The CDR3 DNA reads TGCGCCAGCAGCCACGGACAGGGGACGTCAACTAATGAAAAACTGTTTTTT. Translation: CASSHGQGTSTNEKLFF.

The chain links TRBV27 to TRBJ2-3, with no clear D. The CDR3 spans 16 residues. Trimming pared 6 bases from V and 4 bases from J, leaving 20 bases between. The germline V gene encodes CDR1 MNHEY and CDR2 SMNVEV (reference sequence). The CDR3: CASRTLGRYGADTQYF. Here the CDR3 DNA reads TGTGCCAGCAGGACATTGGGTAGATATGGCGCAGATACGCAGTATTTT.

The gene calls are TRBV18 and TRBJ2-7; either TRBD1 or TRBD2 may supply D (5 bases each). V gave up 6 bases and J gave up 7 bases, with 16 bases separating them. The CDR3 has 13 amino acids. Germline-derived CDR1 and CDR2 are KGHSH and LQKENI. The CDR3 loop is CASSGTVAMEQYF. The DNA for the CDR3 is TGTGCCAGCTCGGGGACCGTGGCTATGGAGCAGTACTTC.

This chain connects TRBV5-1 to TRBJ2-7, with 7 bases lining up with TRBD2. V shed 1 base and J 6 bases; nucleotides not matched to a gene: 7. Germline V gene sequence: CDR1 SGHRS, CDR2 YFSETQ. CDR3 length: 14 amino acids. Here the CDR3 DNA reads TGCGCCAGCAGCTTGAATAGCGGGCTAGGCGAGCAGTACTTC. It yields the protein CASSLNSGLGEQYF.

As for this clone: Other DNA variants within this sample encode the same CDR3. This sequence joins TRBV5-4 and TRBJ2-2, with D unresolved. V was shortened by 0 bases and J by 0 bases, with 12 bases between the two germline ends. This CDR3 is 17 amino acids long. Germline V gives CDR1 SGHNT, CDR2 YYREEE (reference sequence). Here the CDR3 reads CASSLAFGPTNTGELFF. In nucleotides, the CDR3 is TGTGCCAGCAGCTTGGCCTTCGGACCTACGAACACCGGGGAGCTGTTTTTT.

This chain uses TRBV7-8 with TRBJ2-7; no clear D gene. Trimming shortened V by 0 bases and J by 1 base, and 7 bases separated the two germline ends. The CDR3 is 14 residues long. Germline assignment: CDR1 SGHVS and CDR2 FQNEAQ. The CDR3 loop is CASSLADKSYEQYF. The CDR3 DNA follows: TGTGCCAGCAGCTTAGCTGACAAGTCCTACGAGCAGTACTTC.

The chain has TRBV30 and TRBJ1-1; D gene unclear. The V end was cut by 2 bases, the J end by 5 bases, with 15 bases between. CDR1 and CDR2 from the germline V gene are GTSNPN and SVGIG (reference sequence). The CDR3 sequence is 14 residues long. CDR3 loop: CAWSTGVGSTEAFF. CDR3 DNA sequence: TGTGCCTGGAGTACCGGGGTGGGAAGTACTGAAGCTTTCTTT.

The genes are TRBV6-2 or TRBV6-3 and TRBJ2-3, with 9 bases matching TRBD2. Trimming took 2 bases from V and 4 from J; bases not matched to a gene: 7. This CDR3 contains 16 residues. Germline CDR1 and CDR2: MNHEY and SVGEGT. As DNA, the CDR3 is TGTGCCAGCAGTTACCCGGCGCGGGAGGGCGCAGATACGCAGTATTTT. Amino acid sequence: CASSYPAREGADTQYF.

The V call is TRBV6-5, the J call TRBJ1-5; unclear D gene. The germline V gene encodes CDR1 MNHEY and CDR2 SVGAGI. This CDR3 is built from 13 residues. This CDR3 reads CATRRDGNQPQHF. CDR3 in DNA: TGTGCGACCCGGCGCGATGGCAATCAGCCCCAGCATTTT.

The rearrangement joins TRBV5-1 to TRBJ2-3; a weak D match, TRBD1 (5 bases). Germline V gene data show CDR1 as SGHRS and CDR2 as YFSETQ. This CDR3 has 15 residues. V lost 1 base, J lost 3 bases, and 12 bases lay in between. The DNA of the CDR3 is TGCGCCAGCAGCTTGACTTTCGACAGTACAGATACGCAGTATTTT. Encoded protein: CASSLTFDSTDTQYF.

CDR3 amino acids: CASGRGYTGELFF. CDR3 bases: TGTGCCAGCGGTCGGGGTTACACCGGGGAGCTGTTTTTT. This chain links TRBV2 with TRBJ2-2; possible D gene TRBD2, 5 bases. Trimming stripped 8 bases from V and 3 bases from J, with 10 bases between. The CDR3 has 13 amino acids. Germline CDR1 and CDR2: SNHLY and FYNNEI.

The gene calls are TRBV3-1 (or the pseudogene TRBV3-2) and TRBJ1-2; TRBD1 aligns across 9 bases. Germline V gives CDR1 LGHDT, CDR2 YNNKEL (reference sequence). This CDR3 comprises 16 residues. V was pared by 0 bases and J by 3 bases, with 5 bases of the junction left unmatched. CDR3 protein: CASSQEGTGRYYGYTF. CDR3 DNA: TGTGCCAGCAGCCAAGAGGGGACAGGGCGTTACTATGGCTACACCTTC.

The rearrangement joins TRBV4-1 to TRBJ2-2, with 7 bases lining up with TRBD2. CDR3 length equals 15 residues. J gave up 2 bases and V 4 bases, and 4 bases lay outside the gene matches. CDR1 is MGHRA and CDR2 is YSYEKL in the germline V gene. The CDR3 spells CASSPSGVNTGELFF. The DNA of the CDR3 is TGCGCCAGCAGCCCTAGCGGAGTCAACACCGGGGAGCTGTTTTTT.

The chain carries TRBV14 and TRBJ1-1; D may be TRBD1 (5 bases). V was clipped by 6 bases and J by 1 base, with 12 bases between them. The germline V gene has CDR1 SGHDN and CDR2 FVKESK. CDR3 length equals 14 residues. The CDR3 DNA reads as TGTGCCAGCAGGGCGGGACGGCCGAACACTGAAGCTTTCTTT. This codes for CASRAGRPNTEAFF.

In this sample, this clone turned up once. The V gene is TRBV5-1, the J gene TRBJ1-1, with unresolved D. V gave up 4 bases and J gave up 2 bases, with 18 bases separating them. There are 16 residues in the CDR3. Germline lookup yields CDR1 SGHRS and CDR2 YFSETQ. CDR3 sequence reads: CASSVGFTTSNTEAFF. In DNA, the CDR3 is TGCGCCAGCAGCGTAGGCTTTACAACCTCCAACACTGAAGCTTTCTTT. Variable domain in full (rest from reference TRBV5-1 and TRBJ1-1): KAGVTQTPRYLIKTRGQQVTLSCSPISGHRSVSWYQQTPGQGLQFLFEYFSETQRNKGNFPGRFSGRQFSNSRSEMNVSTLELGDSALYLCASSVGFTTSNTEAFFGQGTRLTVV.

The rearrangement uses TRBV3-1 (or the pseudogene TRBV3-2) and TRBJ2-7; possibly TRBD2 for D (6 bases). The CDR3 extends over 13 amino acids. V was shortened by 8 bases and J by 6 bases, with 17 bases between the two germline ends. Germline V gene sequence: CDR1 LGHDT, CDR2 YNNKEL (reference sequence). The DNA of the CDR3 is TGTGCCAGCCGCCGACGTGGGGAGGTCGAGCAGTACTTC. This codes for CASRRRGEVEQYF.

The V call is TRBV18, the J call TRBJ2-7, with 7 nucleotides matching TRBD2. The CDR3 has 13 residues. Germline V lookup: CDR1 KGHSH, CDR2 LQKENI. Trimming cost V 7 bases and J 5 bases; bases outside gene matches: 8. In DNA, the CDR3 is TGTGCCAGCTTAGGCGGGAGTGGGCACGAGCAGTACTTC. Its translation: CASLGGSGHEQYF.

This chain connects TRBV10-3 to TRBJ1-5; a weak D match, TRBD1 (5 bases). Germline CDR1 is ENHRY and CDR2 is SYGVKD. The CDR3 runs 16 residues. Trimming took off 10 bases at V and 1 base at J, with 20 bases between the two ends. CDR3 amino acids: CATSTGEGTSNQPQHF. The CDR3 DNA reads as TGTGCCACCTCAACGGGGGAGGGTACGAGCAATCAGCCCCAGCATTTT.

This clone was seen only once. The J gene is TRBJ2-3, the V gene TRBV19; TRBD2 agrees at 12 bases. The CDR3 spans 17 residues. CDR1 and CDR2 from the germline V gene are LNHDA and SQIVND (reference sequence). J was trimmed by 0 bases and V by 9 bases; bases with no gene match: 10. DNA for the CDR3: TGTGCCAGCAAGAGGGGACTAGCGGGTTCTAGCACAGATACGCAGTATTTT. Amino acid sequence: CASKRGLAGSSTDTQYF.

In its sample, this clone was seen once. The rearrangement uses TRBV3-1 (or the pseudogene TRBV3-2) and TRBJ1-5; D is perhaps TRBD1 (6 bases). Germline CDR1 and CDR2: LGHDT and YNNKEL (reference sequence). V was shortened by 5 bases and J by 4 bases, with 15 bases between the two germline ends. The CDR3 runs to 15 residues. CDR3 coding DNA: TGTGCCAGCAGCGCTATCGGGGGCGGTAATCAGCCCCAGCATTTT. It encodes CASSAIGGGNQPQHF.

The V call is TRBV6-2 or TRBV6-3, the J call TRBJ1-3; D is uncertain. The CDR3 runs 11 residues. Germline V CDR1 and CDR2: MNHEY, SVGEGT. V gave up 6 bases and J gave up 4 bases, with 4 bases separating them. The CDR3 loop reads CASSLGNTIYF. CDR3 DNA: TGTGCCAGCAGCCTGGGAAACACCATATATTTT.

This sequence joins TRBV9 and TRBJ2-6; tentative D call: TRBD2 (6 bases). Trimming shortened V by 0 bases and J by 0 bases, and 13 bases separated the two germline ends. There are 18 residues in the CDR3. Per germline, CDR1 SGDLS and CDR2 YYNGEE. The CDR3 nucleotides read TGTGCCAGCAGCGTAGACCCGGGACTCGACTCTGGGGCCAACGTCCTGACTTTC. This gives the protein CASSVDPGLDSGANVLTF.

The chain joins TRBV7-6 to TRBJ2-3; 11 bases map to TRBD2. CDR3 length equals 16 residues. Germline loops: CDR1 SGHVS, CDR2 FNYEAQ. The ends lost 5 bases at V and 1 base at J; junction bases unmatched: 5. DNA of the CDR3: TGTGCCAGCAGCATACTAGCGGGAGCTGGCACAGATACGCAGTATTTT. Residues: CASSILAGAGTDTQYF.

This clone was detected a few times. CDR3 bases: TGTGCCAGCAGCTTAGAATGGGGGTCCTACGAGCAGTACTTC. This codes for CASSLEWGSYEQYF. V gene TRBV11-2 combines with J gene TRBJ2-7, with D perhaps given as TRBD1 or TRBD2 (5 bases each). The CDR3 extends over 14 amino acids. Germline V gives CDR1 SGHAT, CDR2 FQNNGV. The germline V and J ends were trimmed by 0 bases and 1 base, with 7 bases remaining between them.

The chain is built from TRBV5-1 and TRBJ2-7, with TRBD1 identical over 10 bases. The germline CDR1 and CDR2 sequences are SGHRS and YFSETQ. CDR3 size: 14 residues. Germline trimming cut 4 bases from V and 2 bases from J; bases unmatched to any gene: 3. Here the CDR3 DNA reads TGCGCCAGCAGCCTCGGGACAGGGGCCTACGAGCAGTACTTC. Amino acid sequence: CASSLGTGAYEQYF. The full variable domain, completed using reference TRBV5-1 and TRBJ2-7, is KAGVTQTPRYLIKTRGQQVTLSCSPISGHRSVSWYQQTPGQGLQFLFEYFSETQRNKGNFPGRFSGRQFSNSRSEMNVSTLELGDSALYLCASSLGTGAYEQYFGPGTRLTVT.

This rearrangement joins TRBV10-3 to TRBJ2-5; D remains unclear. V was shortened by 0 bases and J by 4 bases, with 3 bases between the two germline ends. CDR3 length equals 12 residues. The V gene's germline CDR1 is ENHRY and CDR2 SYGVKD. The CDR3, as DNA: TGTGCCATCAGTGAGTCGGCAGAGACCCAGTACTTC. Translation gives CAISESAETQYF.

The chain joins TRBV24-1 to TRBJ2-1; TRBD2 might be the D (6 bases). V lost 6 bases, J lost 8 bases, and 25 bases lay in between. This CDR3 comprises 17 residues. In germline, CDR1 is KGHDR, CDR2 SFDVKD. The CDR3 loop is CATSSVAGTTRRDEQFF. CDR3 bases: TGTGCCACCAGTTCGGTGGCGGGAACTACCCGACGGGATGAGCAGTTCTTC.

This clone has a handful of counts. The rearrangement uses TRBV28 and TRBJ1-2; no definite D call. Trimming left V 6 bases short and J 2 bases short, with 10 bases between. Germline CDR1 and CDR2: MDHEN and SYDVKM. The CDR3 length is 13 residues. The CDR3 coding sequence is TGTGCCAGCAGACCCCAGGCCAACTATGGCTACACCTTC. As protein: CASRPQANYGYTF.

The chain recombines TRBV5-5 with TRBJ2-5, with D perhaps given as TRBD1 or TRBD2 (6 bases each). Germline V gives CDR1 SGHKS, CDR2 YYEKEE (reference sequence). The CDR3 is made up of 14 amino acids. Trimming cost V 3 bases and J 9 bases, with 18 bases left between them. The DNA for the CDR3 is TGTGCCAGCAGCTCCTCTTACGGGGGCTCGGCCCAGTACTTC. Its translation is CASSSSYGGSAQYF.